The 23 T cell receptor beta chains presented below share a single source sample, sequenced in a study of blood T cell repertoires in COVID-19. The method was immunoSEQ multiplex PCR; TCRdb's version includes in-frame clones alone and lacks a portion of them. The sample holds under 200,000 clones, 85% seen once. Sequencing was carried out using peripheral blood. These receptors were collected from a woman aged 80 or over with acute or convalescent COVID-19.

The CDR3, as DNA: TGCAGCGTCCCTGGAGGGCGGGGTGGCTACACCTTC. Protein sequence: CSVPGGRGGYTF. The chain links TRBV29-1 to TRBJ1-2; D is ambiguous. CDR1 SQVTM and CDR2 ANQGSEA come from the germline V gene. The CDR3 totals 12 residues. The V gene lost 6 bases and the J gene lost 7 bases, with 15 bases spanning the gap.

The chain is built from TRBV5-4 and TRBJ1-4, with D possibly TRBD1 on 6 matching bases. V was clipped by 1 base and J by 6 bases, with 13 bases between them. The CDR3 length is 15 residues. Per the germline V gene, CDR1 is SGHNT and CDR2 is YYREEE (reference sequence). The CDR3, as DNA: TGTGCCAGCAGCTTGTGGGGGGGCTCCGATGAAAAACTGTTTTTT. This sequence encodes CASSLWGGSDEKLFF. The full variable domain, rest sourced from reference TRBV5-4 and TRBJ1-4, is ETGVTQSPTHLIKTRGQQVTLRCSSQSGHNTVSWYQQALGQGPQFIFQYYREEENGRGNFPPRFSGLQFPNYSSELNVNALELDDSALYLCASSLWGGSDEKLFFGSGTQLSVL.

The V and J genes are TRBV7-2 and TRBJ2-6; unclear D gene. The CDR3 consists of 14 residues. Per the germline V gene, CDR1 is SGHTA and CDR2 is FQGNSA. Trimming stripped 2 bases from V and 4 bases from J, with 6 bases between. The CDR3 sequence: CASSLIGGANVLTF. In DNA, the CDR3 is TGTGCCAGCAGCTTAATCGGGGGGGCCAACGTCCTGACTTTC.

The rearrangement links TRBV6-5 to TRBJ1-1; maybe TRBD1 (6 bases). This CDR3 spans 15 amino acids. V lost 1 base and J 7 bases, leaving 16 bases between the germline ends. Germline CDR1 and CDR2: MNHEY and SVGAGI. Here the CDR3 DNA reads TGTGCCAGCAGTTACTTAACAGGGATGACCCATGAAGCTTTCTTT. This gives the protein CASSYLTGMTHEAFF.

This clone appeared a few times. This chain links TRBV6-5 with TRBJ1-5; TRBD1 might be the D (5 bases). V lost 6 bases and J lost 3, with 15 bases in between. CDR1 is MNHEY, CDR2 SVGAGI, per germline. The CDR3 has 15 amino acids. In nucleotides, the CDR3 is TGTGCCAGCAGCCGGGACGGGAGCTTCAATCAGCCCCAGCATTTT. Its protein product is CASSRDGSFNQPQHF.

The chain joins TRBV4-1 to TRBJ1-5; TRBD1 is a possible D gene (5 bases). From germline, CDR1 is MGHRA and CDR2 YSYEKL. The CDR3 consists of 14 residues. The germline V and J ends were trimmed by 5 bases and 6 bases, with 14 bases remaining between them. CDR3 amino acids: CASSTGTVSQPQHF. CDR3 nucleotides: TGCGCCAGCAGCACCGGGACTGTTTCTCAGCCCCAGCATTTT.

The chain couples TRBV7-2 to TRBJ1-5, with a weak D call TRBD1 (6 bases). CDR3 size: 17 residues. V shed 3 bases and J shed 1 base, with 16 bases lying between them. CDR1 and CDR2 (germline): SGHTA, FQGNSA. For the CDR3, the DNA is TGTGCCAGCAGCTTGTACCAATCAGGGGTGAGCAATCAGCCCCAGCATTTT. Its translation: CASSLYQSGVSNQPQHF.

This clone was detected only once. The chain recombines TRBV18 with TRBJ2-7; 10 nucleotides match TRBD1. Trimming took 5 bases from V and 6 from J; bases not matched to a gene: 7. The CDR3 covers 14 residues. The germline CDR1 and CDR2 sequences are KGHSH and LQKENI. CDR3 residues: CASSGGTGEGEQYF. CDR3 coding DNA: TGTGCCAGCTCAGGGGGGACAGGGGAAGGCGAGCAGTACTTC.

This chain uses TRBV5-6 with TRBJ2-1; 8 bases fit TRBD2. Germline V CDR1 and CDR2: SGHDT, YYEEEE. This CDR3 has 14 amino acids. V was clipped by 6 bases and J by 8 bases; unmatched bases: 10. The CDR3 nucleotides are TGTGCCAGCATCGGCCTAGCGGGTGGGGATGAGCAGTTCTTC. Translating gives CASIGLAGGDEQFF.

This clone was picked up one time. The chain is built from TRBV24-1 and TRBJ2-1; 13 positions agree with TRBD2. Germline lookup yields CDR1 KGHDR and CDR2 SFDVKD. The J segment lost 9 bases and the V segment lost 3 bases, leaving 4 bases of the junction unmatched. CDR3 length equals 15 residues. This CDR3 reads CATSDTSGRAIEQFF. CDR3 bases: TGTGCCACCAGTGATACTAGCGGGAGGGCTATTGAGCAGTTCTTC.

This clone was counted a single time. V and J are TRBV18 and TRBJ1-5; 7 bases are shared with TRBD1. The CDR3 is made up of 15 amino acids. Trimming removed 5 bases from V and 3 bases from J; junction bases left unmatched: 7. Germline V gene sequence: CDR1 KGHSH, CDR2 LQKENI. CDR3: CASSAAGQDNQPQHF. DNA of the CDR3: TGTGCCAGCTCAGCCGCTGGACAGGACAATCAGCCCCAGCATTTT. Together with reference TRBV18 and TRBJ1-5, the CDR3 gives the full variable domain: NAGVMQNPRHLVRRRGQEARLRCSPMKGHSHVYWYRQLPEEGLKFMVYLQKENIIDESGMPKERFSAEFPKEGPSILRIQQVVRGDSAAYFCASSAAGQDNQPQHFGDGTRLSIL.

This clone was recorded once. The CDR3 is CASSPVQGATNEKLFF. CDR3 DNA: TGTGCCAGCTCACCAGTACAGGGGGCAACTAATGAAAAACTGTTTTTT. V usage is TRBV18 and J usage is TRBJ1-4; 8 nucleotides match TRBD1. Germline CDR1 is KGHSH and CDR2 is LQKENI. This CDR3 has 16 amino acids. The V segment lost 2 bases and the J segment 0 bases; nucleotides outside the gene matches: 2.

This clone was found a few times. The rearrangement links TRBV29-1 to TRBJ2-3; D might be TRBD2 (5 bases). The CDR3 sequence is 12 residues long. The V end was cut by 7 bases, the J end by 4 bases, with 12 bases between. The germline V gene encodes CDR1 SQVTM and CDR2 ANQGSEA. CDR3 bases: TGCAGCGGGTCGTCGGGGTCAGATACGCAGTATTTT. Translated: CSGSSGSDTQYF.

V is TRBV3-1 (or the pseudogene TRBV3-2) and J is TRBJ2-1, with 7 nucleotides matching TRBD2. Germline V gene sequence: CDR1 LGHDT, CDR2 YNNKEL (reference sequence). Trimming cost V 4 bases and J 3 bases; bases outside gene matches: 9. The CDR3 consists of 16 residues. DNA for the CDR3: TGTGCCAGCAGCCCTCTGTGGGGGGGTAACTACAATGAGCAGTTCTTC. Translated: CASSPLWGGNYNEQFF.

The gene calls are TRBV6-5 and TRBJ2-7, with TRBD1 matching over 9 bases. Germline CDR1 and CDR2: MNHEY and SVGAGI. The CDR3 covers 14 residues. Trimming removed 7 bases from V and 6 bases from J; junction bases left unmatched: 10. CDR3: CASTKQGAAFEQYF. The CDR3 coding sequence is TGTGCCAGCACCAAACAGGGGGCGGCTTTCGAGCAGTACTTC.

Written as DNA, the CDR3 is TGTGCCAGCAGCTCGTACTCGTTAACCAGGGTAATACGGGAGCAGTACTTC. This encodes CASSSYSLTRVIREQYF. The chain carries TRBV7-9 and TRBJ2-7; a weak D match, TRBD1 (5 bases). Germline-derived CDR1 and CDR2 are SEHNR and FQNEAQ (reference sequence). Deletions cut 4 bases from V and 7 bases from J, with 26 bases between. The CDR3 is made up of 17 amino acids.

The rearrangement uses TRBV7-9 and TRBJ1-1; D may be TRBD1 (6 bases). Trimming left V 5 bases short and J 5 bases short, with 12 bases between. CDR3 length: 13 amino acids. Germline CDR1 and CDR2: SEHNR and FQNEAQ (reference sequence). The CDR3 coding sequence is TGTGCCAGCAGCCCCCGGGACAATACTGAAGCTTTCTTT. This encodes CASSPRDNTEAFF.

The CDR3 region is CASSAGPIQGSTDTQYF. For the CDR3, the DNA is TGTGCCAGCAGTGCTGGGCCCATACAGGGCAGCACAGATACGCAGTATTTT. The V gene is TRBV6-4, the J gene TRBJ2-3, with D perhaps matching TRBD1 (6 bases). The germline gives CDR1 MRHNA, CDR2 SNTAGT. The CDR3 spans 17 residues. The ends were cut back, 4 bases at V and 0 bases at J, with 17 bases in the middle.

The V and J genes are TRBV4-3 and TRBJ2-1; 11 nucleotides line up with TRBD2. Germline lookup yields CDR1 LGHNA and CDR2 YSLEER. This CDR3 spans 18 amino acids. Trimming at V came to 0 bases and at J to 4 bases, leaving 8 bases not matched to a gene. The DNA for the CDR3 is TGCGCCAGCAGCCAAGATATTCCGGGACTAGCGGATTACAATGAGCAGTTCTTC. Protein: CASSQDIPGLADYNEQFF.

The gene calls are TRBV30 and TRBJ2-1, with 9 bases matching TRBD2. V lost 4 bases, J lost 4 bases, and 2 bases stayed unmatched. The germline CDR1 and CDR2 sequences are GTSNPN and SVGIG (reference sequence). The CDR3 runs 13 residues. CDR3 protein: CAWTSGKYNEQFF. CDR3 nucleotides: TGTGCCTGGACTAGCGGGAAGTACAATGAGCAGTTCTTC.

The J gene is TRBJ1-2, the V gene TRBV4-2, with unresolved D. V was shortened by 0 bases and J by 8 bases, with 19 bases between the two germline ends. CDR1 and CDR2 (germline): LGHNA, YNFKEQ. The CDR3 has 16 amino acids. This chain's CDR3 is CASSQDRRAPIGGYTF. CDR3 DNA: TGTGCCAGCAGCCAAGATAGGAGGGCCCCCATAGGAGGCTACACCTTC.

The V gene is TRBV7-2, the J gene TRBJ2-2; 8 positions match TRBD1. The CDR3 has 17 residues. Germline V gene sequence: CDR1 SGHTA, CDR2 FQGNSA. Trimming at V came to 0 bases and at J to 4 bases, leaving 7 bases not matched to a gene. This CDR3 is CASSLADRALRTGELFF. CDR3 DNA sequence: TGTGCCAGCAGCTTAGCGGACAGGGCCCTTCGCACCGGGGAGCTGTTTTTT. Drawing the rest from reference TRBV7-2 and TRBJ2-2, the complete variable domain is GAGVSQSPSNKVTEKGKDVELRCDPISGHTALYWYRQSLGQGLEFLIYFQGNSAPDKSGLPSDRFSAERTGGSVSTLTIQRTQQEDSAVYLCASSLADRALRTGELFFGEGSRLTVL.

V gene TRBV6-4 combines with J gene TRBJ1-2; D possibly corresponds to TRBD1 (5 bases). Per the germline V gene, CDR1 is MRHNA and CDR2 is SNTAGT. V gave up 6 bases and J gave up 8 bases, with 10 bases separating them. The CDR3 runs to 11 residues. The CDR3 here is CASRLDKGYTF. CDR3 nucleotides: TGTGCCAGCAGGCTGGACAAGGGCTACACCTTC.